This TCR beta chain was found in a study of cytomegalovirus exposure and HLA in healthy donors (TCRdb year 2017). The study in broad terms: An earlier analysis of roughly 500 of the donors reported about 260 Gb of sequence data and around 120 million unique TCR beta sequences obtained from approximately 180 million T cells. An early release that covered more than 550 HLA-typed donors contained approximately 300 gigabases of sequencing data and about 93 million unique TCR sequences. The genetic ancestry cluster associated with self-reported Caucasian donors included about 81% of the roughly 400 genotyped donors. The study was designed to test whether signatures of past pathogen exposure could be identified by cataloging public T cell receptors. Using immunosequencing, the study profiled T cell repertoires from approximately 700 subjects and related those repertoires to cytomegalovirus serostatus. Along with the approximately 650-subject first cohort, a separate validation cohort of over a hundred different subjects was used. The study combined high-throughput TCR immunosequencing, statistical association of individual TCRs with disease status, and machine learning to predict cytomegalovirus infection status. To study patterns of TCR occurrence, a later analysis re-analyzed previously published TCR beta repertoires from several hundred donors and added high-resolution HLA genotyping. The later analysis used no new phenotypic data to find candidate immune exposures, relying instead on TCR beta sequences and their occurrence across donors. To decide whether each TCR beta V gene segment behaved as functional or pseudogenic, an earlier analysis of approximately 590 of the donors relied on high-throughput TCR beta sequencing. Donor age, sex, ethnicity and CMV serostatus were compiled alongside the repertoire data. In a later genetic analysis, genome-wide SNP genotypes for about 55% of the roughly 700 donors were used, and that subset was treated as a discovery cohort. Every discovery cohort repertoire had been produced on one sequencing platform. Both class I and class II loci were covered by HLA typing, at four-digit resolution. Typing coverage differed by locus: A, B, C, DRB1 and DQB1 were typed in about 629-630 donors, DQA1 in 500 to 550, DPA1 in 600 to 610, and DPB1 in roughly 470. Four to six DR-DQ haplotypes were handled as single units for association and clustering, since linkage in the cohort was strong. Among roughly 400 genotyped donors of the cohort, an average of roughly 230,000 unique TCR beta nucleotide sequences was sequenced per donor, of which 15% to 20% were non-productive. The full study reports these points: A later genetic analysis reported fewer N-insertions in productive TCRs among donors in an Asian-associated ancestry cluster than the approximately 700-donor mean. In both the original and validation cohorts, the classifier was reported to diagnose cytomegalovirus status with high specificity and sensitivity. An association between a missense DCLRE1C variant and V-gene and J-gene trimming of TCR beta chains was found in a later genetic analysis and replicated in an independent cohort. In a later analysis, HLA-associated TCR beta chains showed more clonal expansion and lower generation probabilities than non-associated chains that were equally common. Correlated functional status among segregating V segments might reflect linkage disequilibrium, but an unknown experimental factor could not be ruled out. A later analysis found that most CMV-associated TCR beta chains appeared HLA-restricted, with HLA associations seemingly driven largely by CMV exposure. A further reported finding was that TCR beta sequences accurately predicted the HLA-A and HLA-B alleles for most subjects in the first cohort. Most TCR sequences were seen in very few donors, while some public TCRs were found in many individuals. This cohort had only TCR beta chains sequenced, and the lack of alpha or paired-chain data limited which features could be detected. CMV serostatus was the only immune exposure information available for the cohort. In vitro tests confirmed that three of the cytomegalovirus-associated TCR beta chains recognize cytomegalovirus antigens. Roughly uniform sequencing depth across donors was assumed in presence/absence analyses, although this assumption may not hold. The sequencing pipeline was judged likely to have produced a cluster of highly shared sequence variants as a technical artifact. When HLA alleles, especially DR and DQ, strongly co-occurred, attributing TCR associations to individual alleles was difficult. In an earlier analysis of fewer than 700 of the donors, most TCR beta V segments appeared in productive rearrangements about 87% or about 30% of the time, broadly matching IMGT annotations. According to a later analysis, parvovirus B19, influenza, CMV and Epstein-Barr virus appeared linked to several top co-occurrence clusters. Because counts were too low, seventeen rarely observed V segments, including chromosome 9 orphons, were excluded from the earlier analysis of 587 of the donors. The authors suggested that the approach could potentially be extended to other disease states and immunological phenotypes. In a later analysis, the rate of TCR association differed among HLA loci, with DRB1 alleles having the most associated TCRs and HLA-C alleles having the fewest. The study listed approximately 150 TCR beta chains as associated with cytomegalovirus. At a false discovery rate of 0.05, a later analysis linked 16,000 or so TCR beta sequences to specific HLA alleles. Because HLA typing was missing for some donors at each locus, association tests included only the typed subset. Some IMGT-functional V segments, including TRBV6-2 and TRBV6-3, could not be told apart with the 87-base-pair reads, so those segments were excluded.

The library was obtained by the immunoSEQ multiplex PCR assay. For the multiplex PCR, a mixture combining 60 forward primers for TCR Vbeta segments and 13 reverse primers for TCR Jbeta segments was used. The CDR3 region of rearranged TCR beta genes was amplified from genomic DNA by a multiplex PCR assay. On the Illumina HiSeq System, the amplified TCR beta libraries were sequenced as 87-base-pair reads. On the study's bioinformatics: In a later analysis, some 80 million unique TCR beta chains were counted across the roughly 670 repertoires, and some 10 million of these chains were shared by at least two donors. Raw reads were error-corrected and collapsed into unique sequences with a nearest-neighbor algorithm that merged closely related sequences to remove PCR and sequencing errors. CDR3 sequences were aligned to IMGT reference sequences to assign V, D and J gene segments. For a sequence to be retained, a match of at least six nucleotides to both a V gene segment and a J gene segment was required. A rearrangement counted as productive if the CDR3 had no stop codons and remained in frame with V and J, and every other rearrangement counted as non-productive. Following IMGT convention, CDR3 was defined as the stretch from the second conserved V-encoded cysteine to the conserved J-encoded phenylalanine. The earlier analysis of 587 of the donors excluded any sequence lacking an unambiguous match to a single V gene segment. An earlier analysis of 587 of the donors called V segments functional above 56.7% productive rearrangements and segregating when the between-donor standard deviation exceeded 5%. To diagnose cytomegalovirus status from the catalog of TCR beta chain sequences, a statistical classification framework was built. A later analysis assigned V and J genes by comparing TCR nucleotide sequences with IMGT/GENE-DB human TR gene sequences. A later analysis assigned CDR3 sequences and most-parsimonious VDJ recombination scenarios with the TCRdist pipeline. In a later analysis, each TCR beta chain was defined by its CDR3 amino acid sequence together with its V-gene family, and reads without a unique V-gene family were excluded. As a way to deal with suspected cross-contamination and a sequencing artifact, a later analysis dropped approximately 590 nucleotide sequences that were highly shared and had low generation probability. A later analysis calculated a clonal expansion index for each public chain from normalized within-repertoire ranks of inferred template counts. Generation probabilities in a later analysis came from a VDJ recombination model fitted to out-of-frame rearrangements, and those results were checked against IGoR. In a later analysis, hypergeometric tests were used to score TCR-TCR, TCR-HLA and TCR-CMV co-occurrence, with a repertoire-size bias correction applied to TCR pairs. False discovery rates were estimated in a later analysis by permuting HLA or CMV assignments 20 times. In a later analysis, co-occurring TCRs were grouped using DBSCAN, and TCRdist sequence similarity was added for clustering within HLA-allele-positive subsets. Repertoires with fewer than 30,000 or more than 120,000 public chains, plus five repertoires with anomalous nucleotide sharing, were excluded from co-occurrence clustering. TCRdb obtained this table from immuneACCESS and retained in-frame rearrangements with V and J assigned. These tables miss some clones; where compared with another copy, unresolved V genes account for less than half of the shortfall, and the remainder is unexplained. D and trimming come from the DNA, and the V and J calls and clone size come from that table. Within this sample are 200,000 or so clones, with 65% to 90% of them counted one time only. The ten largest clonotypes hold roughly 1.3% of the sample.

Points on this clone: The antigen it binds to is not known. No clone much larger than this one lies a single base away; base qualities are absent.

The germline V gene (reference sequence) specifies SEHNR as CDR1 and FQNEAQ as CDR2. At the junction V is shortened by 5 bases and J by 2 bases, with 7 bases in between. There are 12 amino acids in the CDR3, from cysteine to phenylalanine inclusive. The entry retains the CDR3 DNA only, 36 bases that are in frame from base 1. In total, more than 500 healthy bone marrow donors made up the cohort. At the time of sampling, every cohort member was nominally healthy, though immune exposures that went unrecorded were likely present. The donor was CMV seronegative and was included in the group of about 350 seronegative cohort members. Every donor gave a peripheral blood sample, and the peripheral blood mononuclear cells from that sample were used for TCR beta sequencing. Genomic DNA extraction from the blood cell samples was performed with the Qiagen DNeasy Blood Extraction Kit.

The V gene is TRBV7-9 and the J gene is TRBJ2-7; the D gene is unclear. This clonotype was sampled from a girl between 10 and 17 years old in good health and CMV-seronegative. Sequencing was performed on PBMCs. Here the CDR3 is given as CASSPGPYEQYF. At the DNA level, the sequence is TGTGCCAGCAGCCCCGGTCCCTACGAGCAGTACTTC.